The present TCR beta chain was sequenced within a study of shared clonotypes between healthy human individuals. Study overall: For every donor, three CD4 naive, three CD4 memory, two CD8 naive and one CD8 memory plates were used.

Libraries were prepared by immunoSEQ multiplex PCR; TCRdb keeps only in-frame clonotypes and omits some of them. The table records around 1.5 million clones, approximately 98% of them present only once. Findings and caveats of the study: Rarefaction showed that sequencing of sorted subsets was incomplete (despite large depth).

CDR1 is SGHNT, CDR2 YYREEE, per germline (reference sequence). This CDR3 region has 18 residues. Unmatched junction bases numbered 9, after V lost 1 base and J lost 0 bases. Healthy HIV-negative adults with no recent acute infections or vaccinations were recruited as donors. As for this clone: Its antigen is as yet unknown.

This receptor was obtained from a man aged 30 to 39 in good health. Material for sequencing was naive CD4+ T cells sorted from blood. As for subset: CD45RA+ positively selected. The V and J genes are TRBV5-4 and TRBJ2-1, with TRBD2 matching 8 bases. The CDR3: CASSLFSGGIGSYNEQFF. The DNA of the CDR3 is TGTGCCAGCAGCTTGTTCTCGGGAGGGATTGGCTCCTACAATGAGCAGTTCTTC.